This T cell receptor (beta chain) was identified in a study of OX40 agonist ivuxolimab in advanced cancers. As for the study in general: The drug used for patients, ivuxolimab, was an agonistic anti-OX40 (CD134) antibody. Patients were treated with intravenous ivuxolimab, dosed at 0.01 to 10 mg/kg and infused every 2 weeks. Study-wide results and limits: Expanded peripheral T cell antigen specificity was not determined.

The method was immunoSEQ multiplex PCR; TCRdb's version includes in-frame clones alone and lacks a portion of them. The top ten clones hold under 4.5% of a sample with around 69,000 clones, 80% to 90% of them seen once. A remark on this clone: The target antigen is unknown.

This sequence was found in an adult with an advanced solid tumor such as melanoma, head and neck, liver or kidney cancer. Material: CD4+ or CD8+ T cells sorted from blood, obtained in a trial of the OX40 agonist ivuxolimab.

CDR3 nucleotide sequence: TGCGCCAGCAGCTTTACCGGACAGCGAGCTAACTATGGCTACACCTTC. As protein: CASSFTGQRANYGYTF. V is TRBV5-1 and J is TRBJ1-2, with TRBD1 as a possible D gene (6 bases). Deletions cut 2 bases from V and 0 bases from J, with 14 bases between. The length of the CDR3 is 16 residues. The germline gives CDR1 SGHRS, CDR2 YFSETQ.